Shown below are 25 T cell receptor beta chains from a single sample sequenced in a study of beta chain features in type 1 diabetes. The whole isolated RNA underwent reverse transcription, so sequencing captured expressed TCRB transcripts. Repertoires were generated with immunoSEQ multiplex PCR, while TCRdb's copy carries only in-frame clones and drops some. Counted here are more than 300,000 clones, around 15% occurring once; the ten biggest clones make up 0.019%. The sequenced sample was naive CD4+ T cells from blood. These receptors were taken from a woman aged 18-29 years in good health.

This chain uses TRBV15 with TRBJ2-7, with TRBD2 matching 8 bases. The germline gives CDR1 LNHNV, CDR2 YYDKDF (reference sequence). The CDR3 contains 14 residues. V gave up 0 bases and J gave up 6 bases; unmatched junction bases: 4. CDR3 loop: CATSRDLAGGEQYF. For the CDR3, the DNA is TGTGCCACCAGCAGAGATTTGGCGGGAGGCGAGCAGTACTTC.

The rearrangement uses TRBV30 and TRBJ2-2, with D possibly being TRBD2 (5 bases). V lost 2 bases to trimming and J lost 1 base, with 11 bases between them. CDR3 length: 15 amino acids. Germline V lookup: CDR1 GTSNPN, CDR2 SVGIG (reference sequence). The CDR3 reads CAWSLGLMNTGELFF. The CDR3 DNA is TGTGCCTGGAGTCTTGGACTTATGAACACCGGGGAGCTGTTTTTT.

To note about this clone: Other DNA sequences within the sample encode an identical CDR3. The V and J genes are TRBV7-2 and TRBJ2-5; no definite D call. CDR3 length: 11 residues. Germline CDR1 is SGHTA and CDR2 is FQGNSA. V lost 4 bases to trimming and J lost 2 bases, with 2 bases between them. The CDR3 loop reads CASSSQETQYF. CDR3 DNA: TGTGCCAGCAGCTCGCAAGAGACCCAGTACTTC. Full variable domain (missing parts from reference TRBV7-2 and TRBJ2-5): GAGVSQSPSNKVTEKGKDVELRCDPISGHTALYWYRQSLGQGLEFLIYFQGNSAPDKSGLPSDRFSAERTGGSVSTLTIQRTQQEDSAVYLCASSSQETQYFGPGTRLLVL.

This chain uses TRBV15 with TRBJ2-1, with D possibly TRBD2 on 7 matching bases. Between the trimmed V and J ends, which lost 1 base and 7 bases, there was a span of 17 bases. CDR1 is LNHNV, CDR2 YYDKDF, per germline (reference sequence). The CDR3 loop spans 16 amino acids. The CDR3 DNA reads as TGTGCCACCAGCAGAGTACGAGGGGGGGCACGGAATGAGCAGTTCTTC. Protein: CATSRVRGGARNEQFF.

The V gene is TRBV30, the J gene TRBJ2-5; possible D gene TRBD1, 6 bases. The last part of the DNA fits TRBJ2-7 better; the J call may be wrong. From germline, CDR1 is GTSNPN and CDR2 SVGIG (reference sequence). This CDR3 is built from 13 residues. DNA of the CDR3: TGTGCCTCAAGGGGCAGGGGAACGTACGAGCAGTACTTC. Translating gives CASRGRGTYEQYF.

V usage is TRBV6-5 and J usage is TRBJ1-1, with D perhaps matching TRBD1 (6 bases). V was trimmed by 1 base and J by 4 bases, leaving 16 bases between them. The CDR3 is 16 residues long. The germline CDR1 and CDR2 sequences are MNHEY and SVGAGI. DNA of the CDR3: TGTGCCAGCAGTTACTTGAAACAGGGTAGGGGCACTGAAGCTTTCTTT. Amino acids: CASSYLKQGRGTEAFF.

In this sample, this clone turned up a few times. The chain combines TRBV30 with TRBJ2-3; D may be TRBD1 (5 bases). Germline CDR1 is GTSNPN and CDR2 is SVGIG (reference sequence). The CDR3 totals 12 residues. The V end was cut by 7 bases, the J end by 1 base, with 9 bases between. This CDR3 reads CALTEGTDTQYF. The CDR3 nucleotides are TGTGCCTTGACAGAGGGCACAGATACGCAGTATTTT. The variable domain in full, with the rest retrieved from reference TRBV30 and TRBJ2-3, is SQTIHQWPATLVQPVGSPLSLECTVEGTSNPNLYWYRQAAGRGLQLLFYSVGIGQISSEVPQNLSASRPQDRQFILSSKKLLLSDSGFYLCALTEGTDTQYFGPGTRLTVL.

The chain couples TRBV29-1 to TRBJ2-3; maybe TRBD2 (5 bases). The CDR3 is 13 amino acids. V was clipped by 2 bases and J by 3 bases, with 9 bases between them. Germline-derived CDR1 and CDR2 are SQVTM and ANQGSEA. CDR3 sequence (DNA): TGCAGCGTTGAACGGGGTGGGACAGATACGCAGTATTTT. Residues: CSVERGGTDTQYF.

V gene TRBV7-9 combines with J gene TRBJ2-1; TRBD1 matches 7 bases. Germline CDR1 is SEHNR and CDR2 is FQNEAQ (reference sequence). The CDR3 sequence is 14 residues long. The ends lost 9 bases at V and 1 base at J; junction bases unmatched: 6. CDR3 loop: CASAPGQSYNEQFF. CDR3 nucleotides: TGTGCCAGTGCGCCGGGACAGTCCTACAATGAGCAGTTCTTC.

This clone was counted a few times. This chain uses TRBV5-4 with TRBJ2-1, with 8 nucleotides matching TRBD2. CDR3 length equals 16 residues. From germline, CDR1 is SGHNT and CDR2 YYREEE (reference sequence). With V trimmed by 4 bases and J by 4 bases, 10 bases remained unmatched. The CDR3 sequence: CASSRGGTSGYNEQFF. CDR3 DNA: TGTGCCAGCAGCAGGGGAGGAACTAGCGGATACAATGAGCAGTTCTTC.

The table lists this clone with a few counts. The CDR3 is CSVASRDRGAYEQYF. Here the CDR3 DNA reads TGCAGCGTTGCGTCAAGGGACAGGGGTGCCTACGAGCAGTACTTC. The chain has TRBV29-1 and TRBJ2-7; TRBD1 agrees at 10 bases. CDR1 is SQVTM, CDR2 ANQGSEA, per germline. This CDR3 spans 15 amino acids. The trim removed 4 bases at V and 2 bases at J, leaving 8 bases unmatched.

Only one count was recorded for this clone. The chain employs TRBV19 and TRBJ2-5; 11 nucleotides match TRBD2. The CDR3 loop spans 16 amino acids. Germline V gene data show CDR1 as LNHDA and CDR2 as SQIVND (reference sequence). J was trimmed by 5 bases and V by 6 bases; bases with no gene match: 11. This CDR3 reads CASSLGLAGGYETQYF. The CDR3 nucleotides read TGTGCCAGTAGCCTGGGCCTAGCGGGAGGTTATGAGACCCAGTACTTC. Full variable domain (remainder filled in from reference TRBV19 and TRBJ2-5): DGGITQSPKYLFRKEGQNVTLSCEQNLNHDAMYWYRQDPGQGLRLIYYSQIVNDFQKGDIAEGYSVSREKKESFPLTVTSAQKNPTAFYLCASSLGLAGGYETQYFGPGTRLLVL.

This clone was seen more than once but under ten times. CDR3 DNA: TGTGCCAGTAATGACTCCCCCGGGACAGGGCAAGAGACCCAGTACTTC. It yields the protein CASNDSPGTGQETQYF. The chain is built from TRBV19 and TRBJ2-5; 9 bases are a match to TRBD1. This CDR3 has 16 amino acids. J was trimmed by 2 bases and V by 7 bases; bases with no gene match: 11. Per germline, CDR1 LNHDA and CDR2 SQIVND (reference sequence).

This clone has more than one count but fewer than ten. V gene TRBV30 combines with J gene TRBJ2-1; 10 bases align to TRBD2. The V gene end was trimmed by 2 bases and the J gene end by 3 bases; junction bases not matched to a gene: 1. The CDR3 spans 14 residues. Germline V gives CDR1 GTSNPN, CDR2 SVGIG (reference sequence). CDR3 residues: CAWSTSGNYNEQFF. Written as DNA, the CDR3 is TGTGCCTGGAGTACTAGCGGGAACTACAATGAGCAGTTCTTC.

The V and J genes are TRBV25-1 and TRBJ1-1, with 7 bases fitting TRBD1. Germline V gives CDR1 MGHDK, CDR2 SYGVNS. Germline trimming cut 4 bases from V and 2 bases from J; bases unmatched to any gene: 10. The CDR3 totals 16 residues. The chain's CDR3 is CASSGPYRGLNTEAFF. The CDR3 DNA reads as TGTGCCAGCAGTGGGCCTTACAGGGGCCTAAACACTGAAGCTTTCTTT.

V usage is TRBV7-2 and J usage is TRBJ2-1; perhaps TRBD1 as D (6 bases). V lost 6 bases and J lost 1, with 19 bases in between. This CDR3 has 17 residues. Germline CDR1 is SGHTA and CDR2 is FQGNSA. In nucleotides, the CDR3 is TGTGCCAGCAGTCCTGGGACAACAACTATTTCCTACAATGAGCAGTTCTTC. Translating it yields CASSPGTTTISYNEQFF.

Only a few counts were recorded for this clone. The gene calls are TRBV7-2 and TRBJ2-7; TRBD2 aligns across 11 bases. The CDR3 has 16 residues. After removal of 2 bases from V and 2 bases from J, the junction contained 5 bases not matched to a gene. The germline V gene encodes CDR1 SGHTA and CDR2 FQGNSA. CDR3 amino acids: CASSLLGTSGPYEQYF. The CDR3 coding sequence is TGTGCCAGCAGCTTACTCGGGACTAGCGGACCCTACGAGCAGTACTTC. Drawing the rest from reference TRBV7-2 and TRBJ2-7, the complete variable domain is GAGVSQSPSNKVTEKGKDVELRCDPISGHTALYWYRQSLGQGLEFLIYFQGNSAPDKSGLPSDRFSAERTGGSVSTLTIQRTQQEDSAVYLCASSLLGTSGPYEQYFGPGTRLTVT.

The chain uses TRBV11-3 and TRBJ2-5; D is possibly TRBD1 (6 bases). This CDR3 is built from 14 residues. From germline, CDR1 is SGHNT and CDR2 YENEEA. The ends were cut back, 7 bases at V and 2 bases at J, with 14 bases in the middle. CDR3: CASNKGGPQETQYF. CDR3 coding DNA: TGTGCCAGCAATAAAGGGGGTCCGCAAGAGACCCAGTACTTC. Filled out from reference TRBV11-3 and TRBJ2-5, the complete variable domain reads EAGVVQSPRYKIIEKKQPVAFWCNPISGHNTLYWYLQNLGQGPELLIRYENEEAVDDSQLPKDRFSAERLKGVDSTLKIQPAELGDSAVYLCASNKGGPQETQYFGPGTRLLVL.

The chain joins TRBV7-9 to TRBJ1-1, with a possible D match to TRBD1 (5 bases). CDR1 and CDR2 from the germline V gene are SEHNR and FQNEAQ (reference sequence). CDR3 length: 12 amino acids. Trimming shortened V by 5 bases and J by 10 bases, and 14 bases separated the two germline ends. In DNA, the CDR3 is TGTGCCAGCAGCCTTGTCGGGGGTGGAGCTTTCTTT. Encoded protein: CASSLVGGGAFF. The whole variable domain, remainder taken from reference TRBV7-9 and TRBJ1-1, is DTGVSQNPRHKITKRGQNVTFRCDPISEHNRLYWYRQTLGQGPEFLTYFQNEAQLEKSRLLSDRFSAERPKGSFSTLEIQRTEQGDSAMYLCASSLVGGGAFFGQGTRLTVV.

This clone was found a few times. CDR3 in amino acids: CASSLAPFWETQYF. The CDR3 DNA reads TGTGCCAGCAGTTTAGCGCCTTTTTGGGAGACCCAGTACTTC. The chain employs TRBV27 and TRBJ2-5; no reliable D call. V was shortened by 2 bases and J by 5 bases, with 12 bases between the two germline ends. The CDR3 extends over 14 amino acids. Germline lookup yields CDR1 MNHEY and CDR2 SMNVEV (reference sequence).

In its sample, this clone was seen a few times. The chain couples TRBV30 to TRBJ2-5; tentatively, D is TRBD2 (6 bases). The CDR3 length is 13 residues. V lost 2 bases and J 4 bases, leaving 11 bases between the germline ends. Looked up from germline, CDR1 is GTSNPN and CDR2 is SVGIG (reference sequence). The CDR3 nucleotides are TGTGCCTGGAGTCTCTCCGGGGGAGAGACCCAGTACTTC. This translates into CAWSLSGGETQYF.

The chain joins TRBV9 to TRBJ2-5; no clear D. Germline V CDR1 and CDR2: SGDLS, YYNGEE. The CDR3 is 17 amino acids. The V end was cut by 1 base, the J end by 5 bases, with 21 bases between. CDR3 nucleotide sequence: TGTGCCAGCAGCGTATCCTTCCCCCTTGGAGCGTATGAGACCCAGTACTTC. As protein: CASSVSFPLGAYETQYF.

This clone showed up just a few times. V is TRBV11-2 and J is TRBJ2-6; tentative D call: TRBD2 (7 bases). Germline V CDR1 and CDR2: SGHAT, FQNNGV. V lost 5 bases and J 4 bases, leaving 12 bases between the germline ends. The CDR3 is 15 amino acids. The CDR3 region is CASSRGGAGANVLTF. The DNA of the CDR3 is TGTGCCAGCAGCCGAGGGGGGGCAGGGGCCAACGTCCTGACTTTC. Based on the CDR3 plus reference TRBV11-2 and TRBJ2-6, the full variable domain is EAGVAQSPRYKIIEKRQSVAFWCNPISGHATLYWYQQILGQGPKLLIQFQNNGVVDDSQLPKDRFSAERLKGVDSTLKIQPAKLEDSAVYLCASSRGGAGANVLTFGAGSRLTVL.

This clone was picked up a small number of times. This sample includes further DNA sequences coding for the same CDR3. The chain employs TRBV19 and TRBJ1-1; D unclear. Germline V CDR1 and CDR2: LNHDA, SQIVND (reference sequence). Trimming took 5 bases from V and 3 from J, leaving 10 bases between them. The CDR3 covers 13 residues. CDR3 sequence reads: CASSPRGDTEAFF. As DNA, the CDR3 is TGTGCCAGTAGTCCTCGCGGTGACACTGAAGCTTTCTTT. The full variable domain, in which reference TRBV19 and TRBJ1-1 provide the parts outside the CDR3, is DGGITQSPKYLFRKEGQNVTLSCEQNLNHDAMYWYRQDPGQGLRLIYYSQIVNDFQKGDIAEGYSVSREKKESFPLTVTSAQKNPTAFYLCASSPRGDTEAFFGQGTRLTVV.

This clone was seen more than once but under ten times. This chain uses TRBV2 with TRBJ2-5; tentative D call: TRBD1 (5 bases). The germline V and J ends were trimmed by 6 bases and 1 base, with 15 bases remaining between them. This CDR3 spans 15 amino acids. CDR1 and CDR2 from the germline V gene are SNHLY and FYNNEI. In nucleotides, the CDR3 is TGTGCCAGCAGCAATACAGGACGCCGCCAAGAGACCCAGTACTTC. It yields the protein CASSNTGRRQETQYF.